This is a list of T cell receptor beta chains from one sample in a study of blood T cell repertoires in COVID-19. The data were produced by immunoSEQ multiplex PCR, yet TCRdb's version contains in-frame clones alone and is incomplete. This table has some 150,000 clones, approximately 90% appearing once. The sample was peripheral blood. The receptors here all came from an older woman who had recovered from COVID-19. Each CDR3 is given with its conserved first and last residue. D genes are given only for firm matches. Clone size is stated in some rows and not others, as once, few, many or a class when expanded.

j_call cdr3_length v_call clone_size d_call cdr3_aa cdr3_nt
TRBJ1-1 15 TRBV7-9 NA NA CASSSSRQGRTEAFF TGTGCCAGCAGCTCGTCAAGGCAGGGTAGGACTGAAGCTTTCTTT
TRBJ2-5 15 TRBV7-2 NA NA CASSLARAQGETQYF TGTGCCAGCAGCTTAGCCAGGGCACAGGGAGAGACCCAGTACTTC
TRBJ1-1 15 TRBV5-4 NA NA CASSSTGGGYTEAFF TGTGCCAGCAGCTCTACTGGGGGGGGGTACACTGAAGCTTTCTTT
TRBJ2-1 15 TRBV9 NA NA CASSVRSAAGNEQFF TGTGCCAGCAGCGTAAGGTCGGCCGCGGGGAATGAGCAGTTCTTC
TRBJ2-7 13 TRBV2 NA NA CASSEQGTYEQYF TGTGCCAGCAGTGAACAGGGCACCTACGAGCAGTACTTC
TRBJ2-5 14 TRBV7-9 NA TRBD1 CASSQGQGRETQYF TGTGCCAGCAGCCAAGGACAGGGGAGAGAGACCCAGTACTTC
TRBJ1-1 15 TRBV11-1 NA NA CASSAAWPGNTEAFF TGTGCCAGCAGCGCTGCTTGGCCAGGGAACACTGAAGCTTTCTTT
TRBJ2-1 11 TRBV6-5 once NA CASSYFGGWVF TGTGCCAGCAGTTACTTTGGCGGATGGGTCTTC
TRBJ2-1 15 TRBV5-1 NA TRBD1 CASSLQDRGRGEQFF TGCGCCAGCAGCCTCCAGGACAGGGGGCGAGGTGAGCAGTTCTTC
TRBJ1-5 16 TRBV19 NA NA CASISSAGAFNQPQHF TGTGCCAGTATAAGCTCAGCGGGGGCGTTCAATCAGCCCCAGCATTTT
TRBJ1-5 14 TRBV27 NA NA CASSLDRSDQPQHF TGTGCCAGCAGTCTCGACAGGTCCGATCAGCCCCAGCATTTT
TRBJ1-4 16 TRBV4-3 NA NA CASSQFWGRTNEKLFF TGCGCCAGCAGCCAATTTTGGGGGCGGACTAATGAAAAACTGTTTTTT
TRBJ1-6 15 TRBV5-4 once TRBD1 CASSLGAGGGSPLHF TGTGCCAGCAGCTTGGGGGCAGGGGGCGGTTCACCCCTCCACTTT
TRBJ1-1 16 TRBV10-2 NA NA CASSGQGTLWNTEAFF TGCGCCAGCAGTGGGCAGGGGACACTTTGGAACACTGAAGCTTTCTTT
TRBJ2-3 15 TRBV5-1 NA TRBD1 CASSLGDRGTDTQYF TGCGCCAGCAGCTTGGGGGACAGGGGCACAGATACGCAGTATTTT
TRBJ1-1 16 TRBV28 NA NA CASSNPDRQKNTEAFF TGTGCCAGCAGTAACCCGGACAGACAGAAGAACACTGAAGCTTTCTTT
TRBJ1-2 12 TRBV28 NA NA CATEGQSKGYTF TGTGCCACCGAGGGCCAATCTAAAGGCTACACCTTC
TRBJ2-7 13 TRBV12-3/TRBV12-4 NA TRBD1 CASSLTGGYEQYF TGTGCCAGCAGCTTGACAGGGGGTTACGAGCAGTACTTC
TRBJ1-2 12 TRBV28 NA NA CASSFGGGGYTF TGTGCCAGCAGTTTCGGCGGGGGTGGCTACACCTTC
TRBJ1-3 11 TRBV10-3 NA NA CATGGGNTIYF TGTGCCACCGGAGGGGGAAACACCATATATTTT
TRBJ1-5 16 TRBV18 NA TRBD1 CASSRETVTGGQPQHF TGTGCCAGCTCACGTGAAACGGTTACAGGGGGACAGCCCCAGCATTTT
TRBJ2-1 15 TRBV5-1 NA TRBD2 CASSGWRGGYNEQFF TGCGCCAGCAGCGGGTGGCGGGGGGGCTACAATGAGCAGTTCTTC
TRBJ2-3 16 TRBV5-1 NA TRBD2 CASSLIAGSATDTQYF TGCGCCAGCAGTTTAATAGCGGGGAGCGCCACAGATACGCAGTATTTT
TRBJ1-1 17 TRBV3-1/TRBV3-2 once TRBD1 CASSRRDRLCSNTEAFF TGTGCCAGCAGCCGCCGGGACAGGTTATGCTCGAACACTGAAGCTTTCTTT
TRBJ2-1 12 TRBV2 NA NA CASSLRDNEQFF TGTGCCAGCAGTCTGAGGGACAATGAGCAGTTCTTC